Sequencing of this T cell receptor beta chain was carried out in a study of blood T cell repertoires in COVID-19 (dated by TCRdb to 2019 to 2021). Study-level background: The collaborator samples originated in the United States, Italy and Spain and spanned the acute and convalescent phases of COVID-19. The prospective study material was composed of cDNA or gDNA derived from T cells, B-cell-depleted T cells, or PBMCs. Subjects who had been exposed to COVID-19, were actively infected with it, or had recovered from it provided the deeply sampled blood TCRbeta repertoires that made up the dataset. The repertoires were released in a freely available public database meant as a resource for research on the immune response to SARS-CoV-2. Samples came from the ongoing ImmuneRACE study (first 160 participants) plus 1,254 subjects from 6 global collaborators. Nearly every sample came with metadata listing a de-identified subject ID, COVID-19 status, age in years and sex. Where available, HLA class I and class II types were taken from metadata supplied by the sample provider and were not determined by assay-based typing. Overall results and qualifications from the work: The amount of clinical and demographic metadata varied by source and participant and was provided uncurated.

Including the terminal cysteine and phenylalanine, the CDR3 comprises 16 residues. The retained sequence is limited to the CDR3, 48 bases, with the frame set at the first base. V and J lose 4 bases and 3 bases, and a span of 19 bases separates them. The germline V gene (reference sequence) gives CDR1 as SEHNR and CDR2 as FQNEAQ. Turning to this clone: The antigen it recognizes is unknown. Per-base quality was not reported, and no clone a single base away is much larger than it.

The immunoSEQ Assay, a bias-controlled multiplex PCR, was used to amplify TCRbeta CDR3 regions from genomic DNA. In the authors' own workflow: The number of nucleated cells in each sample was estimated by amplification of reference gene primers within the assay. Sequence reads were collapsed and filtered to measure the absolute abundance of every unique TCRbeta CDR3 rearrangement. For each sample, productive Simpson clonality was calculated by taking the square root of Simpson's diversity index across productive rearrangements. TCRdb obtained this table from immuneACCESS and retained in-frame rearrangements with V and J assigned. These tables miss some clones; where compared with another copy, unresolved V genes account for less than half of the shortfall, and the remainder is unexplained. That table furnishes V, J and clone size, whereas the DNA furnished D and trimming. In all, the sample holds about 280,000 clones, and around nine tenths of those were seen once. The ten biggest clones cover approximately 14% of the sample.

One collaborating source in Seattle enrolled patients while the patients were actively infected and followed the patients over time throughout the course of disease. The collaborating institutions used their own protocols to collect whole blood in K2EDTA tubes. For TCRbeta analysis, collaborator samples were shipped as frozen whole blood, as isolated PBMCs, or as DNA extracted from either sample type. The sequencing sample was made of peripheral blood. The TCR comes from a woman in her sixties or seventies with COVID-19, enrolled during active disease. Recombination linked TRBV7-9 to TRBJ2-7; the best D guess is TRBD1, with 5 bases matching. The nucleotides read TGTGCCAGCAGCTCTACCTGGGGCAGGGAATACTACGAGCAGTACTTC. Its protein reads: CASSSTWGREYYEQYF.